The subject of this entry is one T cell receptor beta chain. The antigen is undetermined. Clones were read by immunoSEQ multiplex PCR, and TCRdb kept only the in-frame ones, dropping some. The table lists 20,000 or so clones, 70% to 90% of them singletons. This entry belongs to a study of CD4 T cells in relation to SARS-CoV-2 and coronaviruses. In the study overall: PBMCs were cultured with antigen for approximately nine days before TCR beta sequencing. Whole-study findings and limits: Around two thirds of donors had memory CD4+ clonotypes crossrecognizing SARS-CoV-2 and common cold coronavirus spike.

CDR1 is MNHEY and CDR2 is SVGEGT in the germline V gene. V lost 3 bases and J lost 4, with 18 bases in between. The CDR3 extends over 16 amino acids. Before the COVID-19 pandemic, during about 2011-2019, CD4+ T cells were taken from unexposed donors. After nine to ten days of culture, CD4+ T cells were isolated. The clonotype was recovered from a human donor in good health. This chain uses TRBV6-2 or TRBV6-3 with TRBJ2-5, with D possibly being TRBD1 (6 bases). The sample consisted of CD4+ T cells from PBMCs, cultured in vitro. The CDR3 region has the DNA TGTGCCAGCAGTTATAACGCCAGGGGCCAGGGAGAGACCCAGTACTTC. Translating gives CASSYNARGQGETQYF.